These 20 T cell receptor beta chains were sequenced from one sample in a study of T cell changes during pregnancy in multiple sclerosis. Measured with immunoSEQ multiplex PCR; TCRdb has only the in-frame clones, and not every one. Seen here are 70,000 or so clones, around nine tenths observed once, and the top ten hold 0.4% to 0.45%. The sequencing used CD4+ T cells from peripheral blood mononuclear cells, collected before pregnancy. The source is a female donor with multiple sclerosis, enrolled in a pregnancy study.

The chain uses TRBV19 and TRBJ2-3; the match to TRBD2 covers 15 bases. CDR3 length equals 16 residues. Germline trimming cut 8 bases from V and 5 bases from J; bases unmatched to any gene: 8. CDR1 is LNHDA, CDR2 SQIVND, per germline (reference sequence). The CDR3 DNA is TGTGCCAGTTCGGGACTAGCGGGAGGAATAGGAGATACGCAGTATTTT. Protein: CASSGLAGGIGDTQYF. Variable domain in full (rest from reference TRBV19 and TRBJ2-3): DGGITQSPKYLFRKEGQNVTLSCEQNLNHDAMYWYRQDPGQGLRLIYYSQIVNDFQKGDIAEGYSVSREKKESFPLTVTSAQKNPTAFYLCASSGLAGGIGDTQYFGPGTRLTVL.

The chain uses TRBV7-3 and TRBJ2-3; 14 nucleotides line up with TRBD2. Germline V gene data show CDR1 as SGHTA and CDR2 as FQGTGA. The junction had 4 bases not matched to a gene; V was cut back by 3 bases and J by 5 bases. This CDR3 contains 16 residues. The CDR3, as DNA: TGTGCCAGCAGCTTGGGACTAGCGGGAGTTCAAGATACGCAGTATTTT. Protein sequence: CASSLGLAGVQDTQYF.

This chain connects TRBV18 to TRBJ1-1; D call uncertain. The CDR3 runs 13 residues. Germline V gene data show CDR1 as KGHSH and CDR2 as LQKENI. V was cut by 6 bases and J by 3 bases, with 11 bases left in between. The CDR3 loop reads CASSTGIDTEAFF. The CDR3 nucleotides are TGTGCCAGCTCCACGGGGATAGACACTGAAGCTTTCTTT.

CDR3: CASSLGLMDQPQHF. As DNA, the CDR3 is TGTGCCAGCAGCTTGGGACTGATGGATCAGCCCCAGCATTTT. The rearrangement links TRBV5-4 to TRBJ1-5, with D unclear. Germline V gene lookup returns CDR1 SGHNT and CDR2 YYREEE (reference sequence). The CDR3 covers 14 residues. V dropped 0 bases and J dropped 5 bases, with 9 bases sitting between them.

V gene TRBV5-6 combines with J gene TRBJ1-2; 8 bases align to TRBD1. The CDR3 is 14 amino acids. Germline CDR1 reads SGHDT; CDR2 reads YYEEEE. With V trimmed by 4 bases and J by 3 bases, 5 bases remained unmatched. CDR3 DNA sequence: TGTGCCAGCAGCAGATCAGGGGGCTACTATGGCTACACCTTC. This gives the protein CASSRSGGYYGYTF. The full variable domain, in which reference TRBV5-6 and TRBJ1-2 provide the parts outside the CDR3, is DAGVTQSPTHLIKTRGQQVTLRCSPKSGHDTVSWYQQALGQGPQFIFQYYEEEERQRGNFPDRFSGHQFPNYSSELNVNALLLGDSALYLCASSRSGGYYGYTFGSGTRLTVV.

The chain couples TRBV7-8 to TRBJ2-2; 13 bases fit TRBD2. Trimming at V came to 5 bases and at J to 2 bases, leaving 8 bases not matched to a gene. The CDR3 consists of 18 residues. CDR1 is SGHVS, CDR2 FQNEAQ, per germline. CDR3 protein: CASSPGLAGKINTGELFF. In DNA, the CDR3 is TGTGCCAGCAGCCCGGGACTAGCGGGAAAAATCAACACCGGGGAGCTGTTTTTT.

This CDR3 reads CASSGDPGLAVQETQYF. CDR3 nucleotides: TGTGCCAGCAGCGGGGACCCGGGACTAGCGGTTCAAGAGACCCAGTACTTC. The chain has TRBV5-6 and TRBJ2-5, with TRBD2 matching over 11 bases. V gave up 4 bases and J gave up 2 bases; unmatched junction bases: 10. From germline, CDR1 is SGHDT and CDR2 YYEEEE. This CDR3 is 17 amino acids long.

This clone is a singleton in its sample. The rearrangement links TRBV7-8 to TRBJ2-1, with 8 bases matching TRBD2. In germline, CDR1 is SGHVS, CDR2 FQNEAQ. The V gene end was trimmed by 1 base and the J gene end by 0 bases; junction bases not matched to a gene: 5. CDR3 size: 17 residues. The CDR3 sequence is CASSLVGLAGSYNEQFF. The CDR3 DNA is TGTGCCAGCAGCTTAGTGGGGCTAGCGGGCTCCTACAATGAGCAGTTCTTC.

This clone was counted a single time. The chain employs TRBV29-1 and TRBJ2-3, with 8 bases identical to TRBD2. CDR3 size: 15 residues. V lost 7 bases and J lost 0; bases outside the gene matches: 9. CDR1 is SQVTM and CDR2 is ANQGSEA in the germline V gene. The CDR3 sequence: CSAGGQRPSTDTQYF. CDR3 DNA: TGCAGCGCGGGGGGGCAGCGACCCAGCACAGATACGCAGTATTTT.

The V gene is TRBV4-1, the J gene TRBJ1-3; D may be TRBD1 (5 bases). CDR3 length: 19 residues. Trimming took 3 bases from V and 1 from J, leaving 22 bases between them. CDR1 and CDR2 (germline): MGHRA, YSYEKL. CDR3 loop: CASSQFPGRDSPSGNTIYF. CDR3 coding DNA: TGCGCCAGCAGCCAGTTCCCCGGTAGGGACTCTCCTTCTGGAAACACCATATATTTT.

This chain joins TRBV7-2 and TRBJ1-5; D may be TRBD1 (5 bases). Germline V CDR1 and CDR2: SGHTA, FQGNSA. V gave up 1 base and J gave up 0 bases, with 7 bases separating them. The CDR3 consists of 15 residues. The CDR3 bases are TGTGCCAGCAGCTTAGGCAGGGCTAGCAATCAGCCCCAGCATTTT. It yields the protein CASSLGRASNQPQHF.

The J gene is TRBJ2-3, the V gene TRBV5-1, with TRBD2 matching 7 bases. The germline CDR1 and CDR2 sequences are SGHRS and YFSETQ. The V and J ends lost 5 bases and 0 bases, in that order; junction bases with no gene match: 3. The length of the CDR3 is 14 residues. CDR3 protein: CASSAGGSTDTQYF. The CDR3, as DNA: TGCGCCAGCAGTGCCGGGGGGAGCACAGATACGCAGTATTTT.

The chain couples TRBV28 to TRBJ2-2; the match to TRBD1 covers 9 bases. The CDR3 has 16 amino acids. Trimming at V came to 4 bases and at J to 7 bases, leaving 10 bases not matched to a gene. In germline, CDR1 is MDHEN, CDR2 SYDVKM. The CDR3 loop is CASSSLWTGDDGELFF. CDR3 nucleotide sequence: TGTGCCAGCAGTTCCCTGTGGACAGGGGATGACGGGGAGCTGTTTTTT.

The chain uses TRBV5-4 and TRBJ2-5, with D possibly matching TRBD1 (5 bases). Germline V lookup: CDR1 SGHNT, CDR2 YYREEE (reference sequence). The germline V and J ends were trimmed by 4 bases and 4 bases, with 11 bases remaining between them. The CDR3 is 13 residues long. The CDR3 bases are TGTGCCAGCAGCCCCACAGGTGGAGAGACCCAGTACTTC. Its translation: CASSPTGGETQYF.

The chain uses TRBV18 and TRBJ1-2; a weak D match, TRBD1 (6 bases). The CDR3 contains 15 residues. Germline V gives CDR1 KGHSH, CDR2 LQKENI. V was clipped by 3 bases and J by 2 bases, with 13 bases between them. CDR3 loop: CASSPNQGTNYGYTF. The CDR3 bases are TGTGCCAGCTCACCCAACCAGGGGACGAACTATGGCTACACCTTC. The whole variable domain, remainder taken from reference TRBV18 and TRBJ1-2, is NAGVMQNPRHLVRRRGQEARLRCSPMKGHSHVYWYRQLPEEGLKFMVYLQKENIIDESGMPKERFSAEFPKEGPSILRIQQVVRGDSAAYFCASSPNQGTNYGYTFGSGTRLTVV.

The chain employs TRBV18 and TRBJ1-1; possible D gene TRBD1, 6 bases. Trimming stripped 8 bases from V and 2 bases from J, with 24 bases between. The CDR3 loop spans 17 amino acids. Germline loops: CDR1 KGHSH, CDR2 LQKENI. DNA of the CDR3: TGTGCCAGCACTCCGACCGGGACACTACCCTTTAACACTGAAGCTTTCTTT. Protein sequence: CASTPTGTLPFNTEAFF.

The chain recombines TRBV30 with TRBJ1-3, with D unresolved. The length of the CDR3 is 13 residues. CDR1 GTSNPN and CDR2 SVGIG come from the germline V gene (reference sequence). The ends were cut back, 5 bases at V and 5 bases at J, with 13 bases in the middle. CDR3 DNA: TGTGCCTGGTTTGACGGAGGCCGAAACACCATATATTTT. Amino acids: CAWFDGGRNTIYF.

The CDR3: CAIAGNYGYTF. The CDR3 DNA is TGTGCCATCGCCGGTAACTATGGCTACACCTTC. The J gene is TRBJ1-2, the V gene TRBV6-1; D is ambiguous. The CDR3 totals 11 residues. Trimming shortened V by 10 bases and J by 1 base, and 7 bases separated the two germline ends. CDR1 and CDR2 from the germline V gene are MNHNS and SASEGT.

J is TRBJ1-6 and V is TRBV27; 8 bases line up with TRBD1. Germline CDR1 is MNHEY and CDR2 is SMNVEV (reference sequence). The CDR3 loop spans 16 amino acids. Trimming took 8 bases from V and 9 from J; bases not matched to a gene: 15. CDR3 DNA sequence: TGTGCCAGCGGAACCCAAAGGACAGGGATAGGTTCACCCCTCCACTTT. Amino acids: CASGTQRTGIGSPLHF.

Only one count was recorded for this clone. This chain links TRBV7-3 with TRBJ2-2, with 7 nucleotides matching TRBD2. The V segment lost 4 bases and the J segment 6 bases; nucleotides outside the gene matches: 8. The CDR3 sequence is 15 residues long. CDR1 SGHTA and CDR2 FQGTGA come from the germline V gene. CDR3 bases: TGTGCCAGCAGCTCCGGGGGAGGGGCGTCCGGGGAGCTGTTTTTT. Amino acids: CASSSGGGASGELFF.